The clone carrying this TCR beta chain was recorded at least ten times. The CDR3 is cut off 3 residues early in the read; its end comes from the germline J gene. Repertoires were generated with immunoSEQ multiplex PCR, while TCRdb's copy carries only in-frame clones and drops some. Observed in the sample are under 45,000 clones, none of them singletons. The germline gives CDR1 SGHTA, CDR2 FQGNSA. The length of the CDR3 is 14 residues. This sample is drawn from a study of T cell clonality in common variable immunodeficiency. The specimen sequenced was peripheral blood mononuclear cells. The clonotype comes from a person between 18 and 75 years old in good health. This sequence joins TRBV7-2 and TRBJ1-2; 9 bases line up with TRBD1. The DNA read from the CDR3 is TGTGCCAGCAGCGAGGGACAGGGTAGATTCGGC. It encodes CASSEGQGRFG. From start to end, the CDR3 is CASSEGQGRFGYTF.